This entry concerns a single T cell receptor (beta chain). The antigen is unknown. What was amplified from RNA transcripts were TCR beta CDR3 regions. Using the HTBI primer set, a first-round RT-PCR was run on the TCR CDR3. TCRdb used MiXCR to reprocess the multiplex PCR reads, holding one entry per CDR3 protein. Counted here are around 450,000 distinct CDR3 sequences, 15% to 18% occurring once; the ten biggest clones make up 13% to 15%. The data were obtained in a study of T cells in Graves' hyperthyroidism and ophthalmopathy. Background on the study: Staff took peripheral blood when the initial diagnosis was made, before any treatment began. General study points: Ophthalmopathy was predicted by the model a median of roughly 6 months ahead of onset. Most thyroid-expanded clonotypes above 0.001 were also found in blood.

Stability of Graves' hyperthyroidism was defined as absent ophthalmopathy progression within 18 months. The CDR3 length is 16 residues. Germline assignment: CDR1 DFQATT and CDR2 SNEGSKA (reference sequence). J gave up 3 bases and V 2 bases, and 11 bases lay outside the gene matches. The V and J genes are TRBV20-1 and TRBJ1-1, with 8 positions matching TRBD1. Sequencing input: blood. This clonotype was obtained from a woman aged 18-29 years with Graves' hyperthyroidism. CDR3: CSARTGQVPRHTEAFF. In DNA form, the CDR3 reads TGCAGTGCTAGAACGGGACAGGTTCCCCGGCACACTGAAGCTTTCTTT.